This T cell receptor (beta chain) derives from a study of CD8 T cells in Susac syndrome. With random hexamers, 0.5 to 1 ug RNA was reverse transcribed. TCRdb reprocessed the immunoSEQ multiplex PCR reads with MiXCR, giving one entry per CDR3 protein. The table records roughly 200,000 distinct CDR3 sequences, approximately 96% of them present only once. This clonotype was seen just once. This receptor was obtained from a human donor with multiple sclerosis. The sequenced sample was CD4+ T cells from PBMCs.

CDR3 in amino acids: CSVTPGRGDSEQYF. CDR3 coding DNA: TGCAGCGTTACCCCGGGAAGAGGGGACTCCGAGCAGTACTTC. The chain uses TRBV29-1 and TRBJ2-7; D may be TRBD2 (6 bases). V gave up 5 bases and J gave up 6 bases, with 20 bases separating them. The CDR3 is 14 residues long. Germline V gene data show CDR1 as SQVTM and CDR2 as ANQGSEA.